This TCR beta chain was documented in a study of blood T cell repertoires in COVID-19. The overall study: T cells, B-cell-depleted T cells, or PBMCs supplied cDNA or gDNA.

Sequencing used immunoSEQ multiplex PCR; TCRdb keeps in-frame clones, though not all of them. The table has fewer than 350,000 clones, around 93% seen once. This clone was seen more than once but under ten times. This receptor was identified in a man aged 35 to 55 who had been exposed to COVID-19. The sequenced sample was PBMCs or T cells enriched from blood (not recorded which).

CDR3 DNA sequence: TGTGCCAGCAGTTACTCGTACAGATCCAGCTCCTACGAGCAGTACTTC. Amino acid sequence: CASSYSYRSSSYEQYF. This rearrangement joins TRBV6-5 to TRBJ2-7; D ambiguous. The CDR3 totals 16 residues. Looked up from germline, CDR1 is MNHEY and CDR2 is SVGAGI. The V and J ends lost 0 bases and 0 bases respectively, with 12 bases between them.